This T cell receptor beta chain was identified in a study of blood T cell repertoires in COVID-19. This clone was picked up one time. Germline-derived CDR1 and CDR2 are LNHDA and SQIVND (reference sequence). V was shortened by 7 bases and J by 1 base, with 13 bases between the two germline ends. The CDR3 spans 14 residues. In the study's own analysis: Reference gene primer amplification gave estimated nucleated cell counts. Clones were sequenced by immunoSEQ multiplex PCR, and TCRdb holds only the in-frame ones, with some missing. V and J calls and clone size follow that table, whereas D and trimming were derived from the DNA. Among 200,000 or so clones listed, 79% were seen once.

This receptor was identified in a man aged 60 to 69 with active or convalescent COVID-19. The rearrangement uses TRBV19 and TRBJ2-5; a weak D match, TRBD2 (5 bases). Input material: peripheral blood. In DNA, the CDR3 is TGTGCCAGTACGGCTAGCATAGGCCAAGAGACCCAGTACTTC. Amino acid sequence: CASTASIGQETQYF. Full variable domain (missing parts from reference TRBV19 and TRBJ2-5): DGGITQSPKYLFRKEGQNVTLSCEQNLNHDAMYWYRQDPGQGLRLIYYSQIVNDFQKGDIAEGYSVSREKKESFPLTVTSAQKNPTAFYLCASTASIGQETQYFGPGTRLLVL.